This T cell receptor (beta chain) is drawn from a study of human T cells and chemical hapten exposure. As for the study in general: 0.01% DPC was applied to the upper back in patch tests, which were read at 6 days.

Original processing methods: With a range of about 23,224 to 700,000, the median per sample was around 97,000 TCRs. Using its own MiXCR run on the RACE reads, TCRdb lists one record per CDR3 protein. The V and J calls were not made by the authors but by TCRdb's processing. The sample includes about 380,000 distinct CDR3 sequences, about 4.4% of them seen just once. Ten or more counts support this clonotype. Its antigen is currently unknown. CDR1 SGHRS and CDR2 YFSETQ come from the germline V gene. The CDR3 consists of 14 residues. The V end was cut by 4 bases, the J end by 2 bases, with 12 bases between. Regarding the study as a whole: Donors were affected by alopecia, so their immune reaction might vary from that of healthy individuals.

Noted time point: patch test 1, 2 weeks after DPC sensitization. As for treatment: therapeutic diphenylcyclopropenone sensitization with weekly scalp DPC. Investigators collected blood before applying each patch test. The input for sequencing was whole blood, taken in connection with sensitization to the hapten diphenylcyclopropenone (DPC). The sequence was collected from a woman between 50 and 59 years old with alopecia areata. Some clones in this sample may be carry-over from other donors' samples. This chain links TRBV5-1 with TRBJ1-1; D is unresolved. The DNA for the CDR3 is TGCGCCAGCAGCGAAGGACGGATTAACACTGAAGCTTTCTTT. Amino acids: CASSEGRINTEAFF.